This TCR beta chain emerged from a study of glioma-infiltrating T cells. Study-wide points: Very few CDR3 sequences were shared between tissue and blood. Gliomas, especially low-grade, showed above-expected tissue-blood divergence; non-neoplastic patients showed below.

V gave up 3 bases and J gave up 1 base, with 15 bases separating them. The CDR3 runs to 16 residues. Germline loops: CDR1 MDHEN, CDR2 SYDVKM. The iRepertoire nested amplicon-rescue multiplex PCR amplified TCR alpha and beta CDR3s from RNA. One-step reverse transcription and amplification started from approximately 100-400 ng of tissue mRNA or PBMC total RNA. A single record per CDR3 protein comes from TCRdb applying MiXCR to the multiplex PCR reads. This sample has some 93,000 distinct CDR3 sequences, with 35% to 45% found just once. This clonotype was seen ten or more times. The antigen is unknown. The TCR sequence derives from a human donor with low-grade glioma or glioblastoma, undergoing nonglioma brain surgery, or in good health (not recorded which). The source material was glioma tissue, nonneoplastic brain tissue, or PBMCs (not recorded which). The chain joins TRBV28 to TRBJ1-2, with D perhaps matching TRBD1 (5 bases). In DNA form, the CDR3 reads TGTGCCAGCAGTTTTGACAGAGACGAGTATAACTATGGCTACACCTTC. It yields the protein CASSFDRDEYNYGYTF.